This entry concerns a single T cell receptor beta chain. The data stem from a study of radiation and T cells in renal cell carcinoma. CDR3 size: 12 residues. V was pared by 10 bases and J by 3 bases, with 12 bases between. Sequenced by immunoSEQ multiplex PCR; TCRdb stores in-frame clones only, minus some. The sample has some 76,000 clones, about 81% seen once; the top ten hold approximately 6.4%. Stated time point: blood 2 weeks post-SBRT. Treatment in this sample: 15 Gy SBRT to primary tumor, nephrectomy 4 weeks later. Blood was sampled at baseline, 2 weeks and 4 weeks after SBRT. The chain links TRBV6-7 to TRBJ1-2; the D gene is possibly TRBD1 (6 bases). TRBV6-7 is noted as an ORF with a role that remains uncertain. The sample consisted of blood, taken from a patient whose treatment included radiotherapy and nephrectomy. The receptor's source is a man aged 60 to 75 with renal cell carcinoma. CDR3: CANHRVYYGYTF. The CDR3 region has the DNA TGTGCCAACCACAGGGTGTACTATGGCTACACCTTC.